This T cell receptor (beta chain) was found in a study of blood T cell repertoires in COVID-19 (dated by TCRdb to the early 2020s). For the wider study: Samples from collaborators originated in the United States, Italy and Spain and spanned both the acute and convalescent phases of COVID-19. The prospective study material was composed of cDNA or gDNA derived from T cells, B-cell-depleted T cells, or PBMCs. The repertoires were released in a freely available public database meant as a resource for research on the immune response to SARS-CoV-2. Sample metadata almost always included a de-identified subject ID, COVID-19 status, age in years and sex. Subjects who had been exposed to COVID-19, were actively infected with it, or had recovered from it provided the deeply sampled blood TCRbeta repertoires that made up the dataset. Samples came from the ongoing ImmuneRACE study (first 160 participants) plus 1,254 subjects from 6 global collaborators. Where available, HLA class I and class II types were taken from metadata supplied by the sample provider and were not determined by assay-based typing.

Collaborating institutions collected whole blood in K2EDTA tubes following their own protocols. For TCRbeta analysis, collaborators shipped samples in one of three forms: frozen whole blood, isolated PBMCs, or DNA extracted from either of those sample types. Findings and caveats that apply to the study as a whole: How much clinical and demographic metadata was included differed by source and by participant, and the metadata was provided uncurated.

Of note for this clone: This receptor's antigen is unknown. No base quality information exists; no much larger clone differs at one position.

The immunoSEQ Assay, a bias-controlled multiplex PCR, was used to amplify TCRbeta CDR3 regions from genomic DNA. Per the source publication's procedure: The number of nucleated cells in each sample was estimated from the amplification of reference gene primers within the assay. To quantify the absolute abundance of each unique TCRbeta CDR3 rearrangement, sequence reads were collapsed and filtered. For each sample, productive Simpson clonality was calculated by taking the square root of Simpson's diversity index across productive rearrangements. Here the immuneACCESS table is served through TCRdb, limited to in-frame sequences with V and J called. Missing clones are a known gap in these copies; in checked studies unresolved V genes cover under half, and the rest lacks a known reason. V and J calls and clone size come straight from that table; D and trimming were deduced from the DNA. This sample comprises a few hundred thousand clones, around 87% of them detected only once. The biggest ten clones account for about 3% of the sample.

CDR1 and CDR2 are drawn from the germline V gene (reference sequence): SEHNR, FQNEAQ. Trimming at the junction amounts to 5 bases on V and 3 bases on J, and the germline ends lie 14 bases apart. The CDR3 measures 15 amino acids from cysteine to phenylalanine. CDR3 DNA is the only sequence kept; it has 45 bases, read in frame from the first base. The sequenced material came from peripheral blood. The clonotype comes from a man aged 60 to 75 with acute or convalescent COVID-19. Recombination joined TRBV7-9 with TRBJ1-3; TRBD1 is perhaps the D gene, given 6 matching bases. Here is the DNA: TGTGCCAGCAGCCCGGCGGGGGGCCGTGGAAACACCATATATTTT. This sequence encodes CASSPAGGRGNTIYF.